A single sample gave rise to the 30 T cell receptor beta chains below, sequenced in a study of T cell clonality in common variable immunodeficiency. Study results and caveats: Common variable immunodeficiency TCR beta sequences reportedly had fewer deletions and N-nucleotide insertions.

These receptors have no identified antigens. TCRdb's table, derived via immunoSEQ multiplex PCR, lists solely in-frame clones and lacks some. Recorded here are approximately 35,000 clones, none singletons. Sequencing was carried out using peripheral blood mononuclear cells. The receptor source for this set is a human donor with common variable immunodeficiency.

Concerning this clone itself: The CDR3 end falls 3 residues outside the read, so it is completed with the germline J gene. This rearrangement joins TRBV18 to TRBJ1-2, with D hard to call. Germline V gene data show CDR1 as KGHSH and CDR2 as LQKENI. Trimming took 1 base from V and 4 from J, leaving 10 bases between them. This CDR3 is 14 amino acids long. CDR3 in amino acids: CASSPQGDSYGYTF. The part of the CDR3 DNA that was read is TGTGCCAGCTCACCACAGGGTGATAGCTATGGC.

This clone was recorded many times. Incomplete CDR3 DNA: TGTGCCAGTACCGAGAAGGCCCCGCCCGGC. It codes for CASTEKAPPG. The full CDR3 is CASTEKAPPGYTF. The chain joins TRBV19 to TRBJ1-2; D uncertain. The CDR3 is cut off 3 residues early in the read; its end comes from the germline J gene. Germline CDR1 LNHDA, CDR2 SQIVND (reference sequence). The CDR3 consists of 13 residues.

In its sample, this clone was seen a few times. The read ends 3 residues shy of where the CDR3 ends; the end is completed using the germline J gene. V usage is TRBV19 and J usage is TRBJ1-5; 9 nucleotides match TRBD1. V lost 7 bases and J lost 1; bases outside the gene matches: 8. The CDR3 spans 16 residues. Germline-derived CDR1 and CDR2 are LNHDA and SQIVND (reference sequence). CDR3 loop: CASIPGTGTSNQPQHF. The sequenced part of the CDR3 DNA is TGTGCCAGTATCCCCGGGACAGGGACGAGCAATCAGCCC.

The table lists this clone with many counts. The CDR3 goes on 3 residues after the read ends, and that part is filled in from the germline J gene. J is TRBJ1-1 and V is TRBV30; a possible D gene is TRBD1 (6 bases). The CDR3 loop spans 16 amino acids. Germline assignment: CDR1 GTSNPN and CDR2 SVGIG (reference sequence). Trimming took 0 bases from V and 0 from J, leaving 14 bases between them. CDR3 bases read: TGTGCCTGGAGTGTATCGGGGGGACACATGAACACTGAA. This translates into CAWSVSGGHMNTE. In full, the CDR3 is CAWSVSGGHMNTEAFF.

Note on this clone: The read terminates 3 residues before the CDR3 end, so the remaining end is supplied by the germline J gene. The chain joins TRBV30 to TRBJ1-1; D is uncertain. The germline CDR1 and CDR2 sequences are GTSNPN and SVGIG (reference sequence). V gave up 3 bases and J gave up 6 bases, with 14 bases separating them. The CDR3 runs 13 residues. CDR3 loop: CAWRPGSKAEAFF. Incomplete CDR3 DNA: TGTGCCTGGAGACCGGGTAGCAAGGCTGAA.

This clone was seen at least ten times. The CDR3 goes on 3 residues after the read ends, and that part is filled in from the germline J gene. This chain joins TRBV2 and TRBJ2-1; D remains unclear. This CDR3 region has 12 residues. With 7 bases removed from V and 1 base from J, the gap between germline ends came to 5 bases. Germline loops: CDR1 SNHLY, CDR2 FYNNEI. The CDR3 is CASTRSYNEQFF. Incomplete CDR3 DNA: TGTGCCAGCACTCGGTCCTACAATGAG.

The table lists this clone with a few counts. The CDR3 end falls 3 residues outside the read, so it is completed with the germline J gene. V is TRBV30 and J is TRBJ1-4, with D possibly matching TRBD1 (6 bases). The CDR3 length is 15 residues. Germline lookup yields CDR1 GTSNPN and CDR2 SVGIG (reference sequence). Trimming pared 0 bases from V and 2 bases from J, leaving 10 bases between. CDR3 bases read: TGTGCCTGGAGTGTACTCGGACAGACTAATGAAAAA. This encodes CAWSVLGQTNEK. The entire CDR3 is CAWSVLGQTNEKLFF.

In the case of this clone: The read is 3 residues too short to cover the CDR3 end, so that end is filled in from the germline J gene. This chain joins TRBV30 and TRBJ1-1; 9 bases line up with TRBD1. CDR3 length: 17 residues. The J segment lost 1 base and the V segment lost 2 bases, leaving 11 bases of the junction unmatched. Germline values: CDR1 GTSNPN, CDR2 SVGIG (reference sequence). CDR3 bases read: TGTGCCTGGAGTTTCGTCCCGGGACAGGGCCGGAACACTGAA. Amino acids: CAWSFVPGQGRNTE. The entire CDR3 is CAWSFVPGQGRNTEAFF.

This clone was counted many times. The read finishes 3 residues shy of the CDR3 end, and the germline J gene is used to complete it. This chain uses TRBV19 with TRBJ2-1, with D perhaps TRBD2 (7 bases). The germline V gene encodes CDR1 LNHDA and CDR2 SQIVND (reference sequence). Between the trimmed V and J ends, which lost 3 bases and 4 bases, there was a span of 16 bases. This CDR3 is built from 16 residues. The sequenced part of the CDR3 DNA is TGTGCCAGTAGTATCGGATCGGGGGGCCTGTACAATGAG. Its translation is CASSIGSGGLYNE. The whole CDR3 reads CASSIGSGGLYNEQFF.

The sample holds many counts of this clone. The read falls 3 residues short of the CDR3 end, and the missing part is taken from the germline J gene. The genes are TRBV2 and TRBJ2-5; D is unresolved. Germline CDR1 SNHLY, CDR2 FYNNEI. V lost 8 bases and J 4 bases, leaving 8 bases between the germline ends. This CDR3 spans 11 amino acids. The DNA read from the CDR3 is TGTGCCAGCTCCGGTGGAGAGACC. Its protein is CASSGGET. The full CDR3 protein reads CASSGGETQYF.

This clone has more than one count but fewer than ten. The CDR3 is cut off 3 residues early in the read; its end comes from the germline J gene. The chain uses TRBV7-9 and TRBJ2-7, with 9 bases that match TRBD1. This CDR3 region has 14 residues. The V gene end was trimmed by 6 bases and the J gene end by 2 bases; junction bases not matched to a gene: 5. CDR1 SEHNR and CDR2 FQNEAQ come from the germline V gene (reference sequence). CDR3 DNA (partial): TGTGCCAGCAGTCCCGGGACAGGGCCCTACGAG. This translates into CASSPGTGPYE. In full, the CDR3 reads CASSPGTGPYEQYF.

Notes on this clone: With the read ending 3 residues before the CDR3 end, the germline J gene is used to fill in that end. V and J are TRBV7-2 and TRBJ2-7; 7 bases align to TRBD1. J lost 4 bases, V lost 6 bases, and 9 bases had no gene match. CDR1 is SGHTA and CDR2 is FQGNSA in the germline V gene. The CDR3 contains 14 residues. The CDR3 loop reads CASRTSTGNYEQYF. CDR3 DNA, as far as it was read: TGTGCCAGCAGAACTTCGACAGGGAATTACGAG.

As concerns this clone: The read terminates 3 residues ahead of where the CDR3 ends, so the germline J gene completes it. The rearrangement joins TRBV19 to TRBJ1-2; 7 bases fit TRBD1. The CDR3 extends over 14 amino acids. V was pared by 3 bases and J by 6 bases, with 7 bases of the junction left unmatched. Germline V lookup: CDR1 LNHDA, CDR2 SQIVND (reference sequence). The CDR3 DNA, read in part, is TGTGCCAGTAGTATGGGACAGAATTCCGATGGC. This sequence encodes CASSMGQNSDG. The entire CDR3 sequence reads CASSMGQNSDGYTF.

This clone was detected ten times or more. The read terminates 3 residues before the CDR3 end, so the remaining end is supplied by the germline J gene. V gene TRBV30 combines with J gene TRBJ2-5; 8 nucleotides line up with TRBD1. The CDR3 extends over 15 amino acids. V trimming: 3 bases; J trimming: 1 base; junction bases outside the gene matches: 7. Per germline, CDR1 GTSNPN and CDR2 SVGIG (reference sequence). CDR3 DNA, as far as it was read: TGTGCCTGGAGCATAAGACAGGGGACCCAAGAGACC. Its translation: CAWSIRQGTQET. The complete CDR3 reads CAWSIRQGTQETQYF. Variable domain in full (rest from reference TRBV30 and TRBJ2-5): SQTIHQWPATLVQPVGSPLSLECTVEGTSNPNLYWYRQAAGRGLQLLFYSVGIGQISSEVPQNLSASRPQDRQFILSSKKLLLSDSGFYLCAWSIRQGTQETQYFGPGTRLLVL.

This clone was detected only a few times. The sequenced fragment ends 3 residues before the CDR3 boundary, so the rest is inferred from the germline J gene. This chain joins TRBV2 and TRBJ2-5, with D perhaps TRBD1 (5 bases). The CDR3 contains 15 residues. V dropped 5 bases and J dropped 2 bases, with 15 bases sitting between them. Germline V gene data show CDR1 as SNHLY and CDR2 as FYNNEI. The CDR3 bases that were read are TGTGCCAGCAGTTGGGGCGGCGCGGTACAAGAGACC. It is translated as CASSWGGAVQET. The complete CDR3 reads CASSWGGAVQETQYF.

This clone has a handful of counts. The read ends 3 residues early relative to the CDR3; the germline J gene fills the gap. The rearrangement joins TRBV7-9 to TRBJ1-5; D perhaps matches TRBD1 (6 bases). Germline CDR1 reads SEHNR; CDR2 reads FQNEAQ (reference sequence). The CDR3 sequence is 15 residues long. Trimming pared 6 bases from V and 4 bases from J, leaving 16 bases between. Here the CDR3 reads CASSQDGRGNQPQHF. CDR3 DNA, as far as it was read: TGTGCCAGCAGTCAAGATGGCAGGGGTAATCAGCCC.

This clone was counted between two and nine times. CDR3 residues: CASSPGTTTDTQYF. CDR3 bases read: TGTGCCAGCAGCCCCGGGACTACCACAGATACG. V is TRBV7-2 and J is TRBJ2-3; 7 bases map to TRBD2. Coverage ceases 3 residues before the CDR3 finishes, and the germline J gene fills in the end. The CDR3 is made up of 14 amino acids. J was trimmed by 2 bases and V by 5 bases; bases with no gene match: 4. Germline CDR1 is SGHTA and CDR2 is FQGNSA.

As to this clone: The sequenced fragment ends 3 residues before the CDR3 boundary, so the rest is inferred from the germline J gene. The chain joins TRBV19 to TRBJ2-3; a possible D gene is TRBD1 (5 bases). V was cut by 6 bases and J by 1 base, with 8 bases left in between. The CDR3 sequence is 13 residues long. CDR1 is LNHDA, CDR2 SQIVND, per germline (reference sequence). The CDR3 sequence is CASSLTGTDTQYF. CDR3 DNA (partial): TGTGCCAGTAGCCTGACAGGCACAGATACG.

Points on this clone: The read terminates 3 residues ahead of where the CDR3 ends, so the germline J gene completes it. The J gene is TRBJ1-3, the V gene TRBV30; no firm D call. This CDR3 contains 13 residues. Trimming shortened V by 3 bases and J by 4 bases, and 10 bases separated the two germline ends. Germline CDR1 is GTSNPN and CDR2 is SVGIG (reference sequence). The covered CDR3 bases are TGTGCCTGGAGCGATGACGGGGGAAACACC. Amino acid sequence: CAWSDDGGNT. From start to end, the CDR3 is CAWSDDGGNTIYF.

This clone was seen at least ten times. The missing CDR3 end, 3 residues past where the read stops, is filled in from the germline J gene. This rearrangement joins TRBV30 to TRBJ2-7; 9 bases fit TRBD1. This CDR3 contains 15 residues. Germline V gene data show CDR1 as GTSNPN and CDR2 as SVGIG (reference sequence). J was trimmed by 3 bases and V by 8 bases; bases with no gene match: 14. Partial CDR3 DNA: TGTGCCCTGGCTGACTCCGGGACAGGGTACTACGAG. Its protein product is CALADSGTGYYE. From start to end, the CDR3 is CALADSGTGYYEQYF.

The sample holds many counts of this clone. The read terminates 3 residues before the CDR3 end, so the remaining end is supplied by the germline J gene. J is TRBJ2-5 and V is TRBV6-2 or TRBV6-3; D remains ambiguous. The CDR3 totals 11 residues. Trimming removed 4 bases at V and 5 bases at J, with 5 bases between. Germline CDR1 is MNHEY and CDR2 is SVGEGT. Partial CDR3 DNA: TGTGCCAGCAGTTTAGGGGAGACC. This translates into CASSLGET. The complete CDR3 protein is CASSLGETQYF.

This clone was counted at least ten times. The sequenced fragment ends 3 residues before the CDR3 boundary, so the rest is inferred from the germline J gene. V and J are TRBV6-1 and TRBJ1-5, with a weak D call TRBD1 (5 bases). Germline loops: CDR1 MNHNS, CDR2 SASEGT. V was pared by 2 bases and J by 2 bases, with 13 bases between. This CDR3 comprises 16 residues. Partial CDR3 DNA: TGTGCCAGCAGTGAAAGGGGAGGGGCGGGCAATCAGCCC. Residues: CASSERGGAGNQP. The entire CDR3 protein reads CASSERGGAGNQPQHF.

On this clone: The CDR3 end lies 3 residues beyond the end of the read and is filled in from the germline J gene. V gene TRBV19 combines with J gene TRBJ1-1; 8 bases are a match to TRBD1. J lost 0 bases, V lost 5 bases, and 11 bases had no gene match. Germline V gene lookup returns CDR1 LNHDA and CDR2 SQIVND (reference sequence). The CDR3 runs to 17 residues. CDR3 residues: CASSSSGQALVNTEAFF. Partial CDR3 DNA: TGTGCCAGTAGTTCTTCGGGACAGGCCTTGGTGAACACTGAA.

Comments on this clone: The read stops 3 residues short of the end of the CDR3; the missing end is completed from the germline J gene. The gene calls are TRBV7-6 and TRBJ1-2; 8 bases line up with TRBD1. The CDR3 is 13 amino acids. Germline loops: CDR1 SGHVS, CDR2 FNYEAQ. The CDR3 loop is CASSSTGAIGYTF. CDR3 DNA (partial): TGTGCCAGCAGCTCGACAGGGGCGATAGGC.

To note about this clone: The CDR3 end lies 3 residues beyond the end of the read and is filled in from the germline J gene. V gene TRBV19 combines with J gene TRBJ1-4; TRBD1 matches 9 bases. V trimming: 1 base; J trimming: 6 bases; junction bases outside the gene matches: 3. CDR3 length equals 15 residues. The germline CDR1 and CDR2 sequences are LNHDA and SQIVND (reference sequence). The CDR3 bases that were read are TGTGCCAGTAGTATAGTGGGGACAGGGTATGAAAAA. This translates into CASSIVGTGYEK. In full, the CDR3 reads CASSIVGTGYEKLFF.

This clone was seen repeatedly, ten times or more. The sequence runs out 3 residues before the end of the CDR3; the remainder is reconstructed from the germline J gene. V and J are TRBV29-1 and TRBJ2-2, with 9 bases identical to TRBD2. V trimming: 7 bases; J trimming: 5 bases; junction bases outside the gene matches: 11. There are 15 residues in the CDR3. Germline V gene data show CDR1 as SQVTM and CDR2 as ANQGSEA. The CDR3 reads CSAPGNSGGTGELFF. The sequenced CDR3 bases are TGCAGCGCTCCCGGTAACAGCGGGGGGACCGGGGAG.

A remark on this clone: The read stops 3 residues short of the end of the CDR3; the missing end is completed from the germline J gene. This chain joins TRBV7-2 and TRBJ2-7; D gene uncertain. Germline-derived CDR1 and CDR2 are SGHTA and FQGNSA. CDR3 length: 14 amino acids. V lost 5 bases to trimming and J lost 2 bases, with 13 bases between them. Partial CDR3 DNA: TGTGCCAGCAGCCTATCCCATAGTACCTACGAG. This gives the protein CASSLSHSTYE. The complete CDR3 protein is CASSLSHSTYEQYF.

This clone was counted ten times or more. Read sequence stops 3 residues before the CDR3 end, and the germline J gene provides the missing end. The chain carries TRBV7-2 and TRBJ1-2; the match to TRBD1 covers 7 bases. The CDR3 totals 13 residues. Germline V gene sequence: CDR1 SGHTA, CDR2 FQGNSA. The trim removed 4 bases at V and 7 bases at J, leaving 6 bases unmatched. The CDR3 bases that were read are TGTGCCAGCAGCTCGTCTCGGGACAGTGGC. It specifies CASSSSRDSG. From start to end, the CDR3 is CASSSSRDSGYTF.

The table lists this clone with a few counts. The DNA ends 3 residues before the CDR3 does, and the rest of the CDR3 is filled in from the germline J gene. The chain combines TRBV20-1 with TRBJ1-2, with TRBD1 as a possible D gene (5 bases). The CDR3 contains 13 residues. Per germline, CDR1 DFQATT and CDR2 SNEGSKA (reference sequence). V lost 4 bases, J lost 0 bases, and 9 bases lay in between. The CDR3 DNA, read in part, is TGCAGTGCTACCAGGGATACTAACTATGGC. This sequence encodes CSATRDTNYG. In full, the CDR3 reads CSATRDTNYGYTF.

This clone turned up a few times. The read is 3 residues too short to cover the CDR3 end, so that end is filled in from the germline J gene. The gene calls are TRBV2 and TRBJ2-7; 9 positions agree with TRBD1. V was clipped by 2 bases and J by 3 bases; unmatched bases: 8. The CDR3 is 16 amino acids. Germline V gene lookup returns CDR1 SNHLY and CDR2 FYNNEI. The CDR3 bases that were read are TGTGCCAGCAGTGAACAGGGGACAGGGCCTTTCTACGAG. Translated: CASSEQGTGPFYE. The whole CDR3 region reads CASSEQGTGPFYEQYF.